A single sample is the source of the 14 T cell receptor beta chains below, sequenced in a study of response to subunit inactivated influenza vaccine. Each CDR3 protein gets one entry after TCRdb re-called the RT-PCR reads with MiXCR. The sample carries some 520,000 distinct CDR3 sequences, more than 15% recorded once. Sequences were derived from CD4+ T cells sorted from PBMCs, sampled roughly 24 months after vaccination. All receptors derive from a man between 50 and 69 years old who received an inactivated influenza vaccine.

This chain links TRBV4-2 with TRBJ2-7, with a weak D call TRBD2 (5 bases). Germline-derived CDR1 and CDR2 are LGHNA and YNFKEQ. The CDR3 contains 14 residues. Trimming removed 2 bases at V and 6 bases at J, with 14 bases between. The CDR3 reads CASSQLLRRAEQYF. CDR3 nucleotides: TGTGCCAGCAGCCAACTACTTAGGCGGGCCGAGCAGTACTTC.

This clonotype was observed at least ten times. The V gene is TRBV6-1, the J gene TRBJ1-1, with 11 bases fitting TRBD1. Trimming removed 6 bases from V and 5 bases from J; junction bases left unmatched: 5. CDR1 is MNHNS and CDR2 is SASEGT in the germline V gene. CDR3 length: 14 amino acids. The CDR3, as DNA: TGTGCCAGCAGGATAGGGACAGGGGGGACTGAAGCTTTCTTT. Translated: CASRIGTGGTEAFF.

The sample holds a few counts of this clonotype. The chain is built from TRBV25-1 and TRBJ2-7; weak D call: TRBD2 (5 bases). V shed 7 bases and J shed 7 bases, with 23 bases lying between them. Germline CDR1 is MGHDK and CDR2 is SYGVNS. The CDR3 is made up of 15 amino acids. CDR3: CASTSSLAPRGEQYF. The DNA for the CDR3 is TGTGCCAGCACTTCCTCCCTCGCTCCTCGCGGGGAGCAGTACTTC.

Only a few counts were recorded for this clonotype. The V and J genes are TRBV3-1 and TRBJ1-1, with 8 positions matching TRBD1. This CDR3 contains 14 residues. Trimming removed 7 bases from V and 4 bases from J; junction bases left unmatched: 8. Germline V gene lookup returns CDR1 LGHDT and CDR2 YNNKEL (reference sequence). CDR3 amino acids: CASTTTGGGTEAFF. The CDR3 bases are TGTGCCAGCACGACCACAGGGGGGGGCACTGAAGCTTTCTTT.

This clonotype was seen a few times. J is TRBJ2-5 and V is TRBV5-1, with 9 positions matching TRBD2. Germline trimming cut 1 base from V and 2 bases from J; bases unmatched to any gene: 6. Germline V gene sequence: CDR1 SGHRS, CDR2 YFSETQ. This CDR3 is built from 16 residues. The CDR3 DNA reads as TGCGCCAGCAGCTTGTCGCCTAGCGGGGTACAAGAGACCCAGTACTTC. Its translation is CASSLSPSGVQETQYF. The full variable domain, rest sourced from reference TRBV5-1 and TRBJ2-5, is KAGVTQTPRYLIKTRGQQVTLSCSPISGHRSVSWYQQTPGQGLQFLFEYFSETQRNKGNFPGRFSGRQFSNSRSEMNVSTLELGDSALYLCASSLSPSGVQETQYFGPGTRLLVL.

The chain recombines TRBV6-2 or TRBV6-3 with TRBJ1-2; D is unclear. V was pared by 2 bases and J by 8 bases, with 9 bases between. CDR1 and CDR2 from the germline V gene are MNHEY and SVGEGT. The CDR3 has 12 residues. The CDR3 DNA follows: TGTGCCAGCAGTTACGAGCAACGGGGCTACACCTTC. Its translation: CASSYEQRGYTF.

This clonotype turned up a few times. This chain links TRBV20-1 with TRBJ1-1, with 10 positions matching TRBD1. Germline CDR1 DFQATT, CDR2 SNEGSKA (reference sequence). The ends lost 0 bases at V and 7 bases at J; junction bases unmatched: 14. The CDR3 contains 17 residues. CDR3 nucleotides: TGCAGTGCTAGAGAAGGGAGCATGGACAGGGGGGTTTTTGAAGCTTTCTTT. Its translation is CSAREGSMDRGVFEAFF.

The chain combines TRBV6-1 with TRBJ1-5; D not resolved. V was cut by 7 bases and J by 0 bases, with 16 bases left in between. Germline values: CDR1 MNHNS, CDR2 SASEGT. This CDR3 region has 16 residues. This chain's CDR3 is CASTQTRNYSNQPQHF. The CDR3 DNA follows: TGTGCCAGCACCCAGACACGGAATTATAGCAATCAGCCCCAGCATTTT.

This clonotype was recorded a few times. The rearrangement links TRBV7-2 to TRBJ2-5, with a weak D call TRBD2 (6 bases). The CDR3 is 15 residues long. V was cut by 3 bases and J by 0 bases, with 11 bases left in between. Germline lookup yields CDR1 SGHTA and CDR2 FQGNSA. Here the CDR3 DNA reads TGTGCCAGCAGCTTTGGGGGGACTCACCAAGAGACCCAGTACTTC. Translation gives CASSFGGTHQETQYF.

This clonotype was detected only a few times. The V call is TRBV13, the J call TRBJ2-2; a possible D gene is TRBD2 (6 bases). The germline V gene encodes CDR1 PRHDT and CDR2 FYEKMQ (reference sequence). This CDR3 region has 15 residues. The ends were cut back, 3 bases at V and 2 bases at J, with 10 bases in the middle. CDR3 DNA sequence: TGTGCCAGCAGCTTTGGACTACCCAACACCGGGGAGCTGTTTTTT. Its translation is CASSFGLPNTGELFF.

This clonotype was detected a few times. The V gene is TRBV10-3, the J gene TRBJ1-2; D is perhaps TRBD1 (5 bases). Between the trimmed V and J ends, which lost 4 bases and 3 bases, there was a span of 21 bases. CDR1 is ENHRY, CDR2 SYGVKD, per germline. The CDR3 sequence is 17 residues long. The CDR3: CAISAWFSSPGDYGYTF. In DNA, the CDR3 is TGTGCCATCAGTGCCTGGTTCTCTTCGCCGGGGGACTATGGCTACACCTTC.

This chain uses TRBV5-1 with TRBJ1-4; possibly TRBD1 for D (6 bases). Germline V gene lookup returns CDR1 SGHRS and CDR2 YFSETQ. The CDR3 covers 16 residues. The V and J ends lost 4 bases and 0 bases respectively, with 13 bases between them. The CDR3: CASSGGRESTNEKLFF. DNA of the CDR3: TGCGCCAGCAGCGGGGGCAGGGAGTCAACTAATGAAAAACTGTTTTTT.

This clonotype was counted only a few times. The chain carries TRBV6-1 and TRBJ2-1; D possibly corresponds to TRBD1 (5 bases). Germline-derived CDR1 and CDR2 are MNHNS and SASEGT. The CDR3 is 19 residues long. V was cut by 6 bases and J by 2 bases, with 26 bases left in between. CDR3 amino acids: CASRPAQGRLSYPYNEQFF. The CDR3 nucleotides read TGTGCCAGCAGGCCTGCCCAGGGCAGGTTAAGCTACCCCTACAATGAGCAGTTCTTC.

This clonotype was counted ten times or more. The rearrangement uses TRBV5-5 and TRBJ1-6; no clear D. Germline lookup yields CDR1 SGHKS and CDR2 YYEKEE (reference sequence). The V and J ends lost 0 bases and 5 bases respectively, with 12 bases between them. The CDR3 has 16 residues. CDR3 nucleotide sequence: TGTGCCAGCAGCTTGGCCACGGCAGCAAATAATTCACCCCTCCACTTT. Translating it yields CASSLATAANNSPLHF. Full variable domain (remainder filled in from reference TRBV5-5 and TRBJ1-6): DAGVTQSPTHLIKTRGQQVTLRCSPISGHKSVSWYQQVLGQGPQFIFQYYEKEERGRGNFPDRFSARQFPNYSSELNVNALLLGDSALYLCASSLATAANNSPLHFGNGTRLTVT.